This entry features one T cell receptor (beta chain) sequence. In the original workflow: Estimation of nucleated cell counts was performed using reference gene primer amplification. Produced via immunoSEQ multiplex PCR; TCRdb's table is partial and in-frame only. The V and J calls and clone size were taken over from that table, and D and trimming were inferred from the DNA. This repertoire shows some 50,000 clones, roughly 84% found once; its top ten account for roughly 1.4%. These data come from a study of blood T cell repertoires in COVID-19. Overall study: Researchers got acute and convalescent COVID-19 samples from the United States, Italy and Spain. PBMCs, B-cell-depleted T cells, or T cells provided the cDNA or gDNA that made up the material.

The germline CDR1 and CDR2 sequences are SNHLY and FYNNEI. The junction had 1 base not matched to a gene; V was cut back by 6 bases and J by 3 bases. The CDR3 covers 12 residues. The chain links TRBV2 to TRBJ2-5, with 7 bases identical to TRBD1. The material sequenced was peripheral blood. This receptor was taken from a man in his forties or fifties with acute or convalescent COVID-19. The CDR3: CASRGTEETQYF. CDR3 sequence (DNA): TGTGCCAGCAGGGGGACAGAAGAGACCCAGTACTTC.